These T cell receptor beta chains were read from a single sample in a study of T cells in Graves' hyperthyroidism and ophthalmopathy. TCRdb independently ran MiXCR on the multiplex PCR reads; one entry per CDR3 protein. This table holds more than 500,000 distinct CDR3 sequences, approximately 15% found once. The sequenced sample was blood. The receptors here all came from a middle-aged woman with Graves' hyperthyroidism. CDR3s leave out the opening cysteine and the closing phenylalanine or tryptophan. Clone size is given for some rows only: seen once, a few or many times, or a class if the clone is expanded.

V gene	CDR3 length	clone size	J gene	CDR3 protein
TRBV28	10	few	TRBJ2-1	ASGRKGLRQF
TRBV28	13	-	TRBJ2-2	ASSLTSGIAGELF
TRBV5-1	13	many	TRBJ2-7	ASSGGQPSSYEQY
TRBV7-3	13	many	TRBJ2-5	ASSFSGTSKETQY
TRBV20-1	7	-	TRBJ1-2	SAPDGYT
TRBV5-6	15	few	TRBJ2-2	ASSNLQGGANTGELF
TRBV18	13	many	TRBJ2-1	ASSPRTSGDNEQF
TRBV7-2	11	many	TRBJ1-1	ASSLPQVAEAF
TRBV14	14	-	TRBJ2-2	ASSQGTGGNTGELF
TRBV18	14	many	TRBJ2-3	ASSPPSGRSTDTQY
TRBV2	15	few	TRBJ2-3	ATHRRDLASSTDTQY
TRBV3-1	14	many	TRBJ2-1	ASSQDSTSGSNEQF
TRBV24-1	13	many	TRBJ2-7	ATSGSRTPSYEQY
TRBV20-1	12	many	TRBJ2-3	SARDPDRTDTQY
TRBV5-1	13	many	TRBJ1-5	ASSLSGQGNQPQH
TRBV2	11	many	TRBJ1-2	ASRPEDGIGYT